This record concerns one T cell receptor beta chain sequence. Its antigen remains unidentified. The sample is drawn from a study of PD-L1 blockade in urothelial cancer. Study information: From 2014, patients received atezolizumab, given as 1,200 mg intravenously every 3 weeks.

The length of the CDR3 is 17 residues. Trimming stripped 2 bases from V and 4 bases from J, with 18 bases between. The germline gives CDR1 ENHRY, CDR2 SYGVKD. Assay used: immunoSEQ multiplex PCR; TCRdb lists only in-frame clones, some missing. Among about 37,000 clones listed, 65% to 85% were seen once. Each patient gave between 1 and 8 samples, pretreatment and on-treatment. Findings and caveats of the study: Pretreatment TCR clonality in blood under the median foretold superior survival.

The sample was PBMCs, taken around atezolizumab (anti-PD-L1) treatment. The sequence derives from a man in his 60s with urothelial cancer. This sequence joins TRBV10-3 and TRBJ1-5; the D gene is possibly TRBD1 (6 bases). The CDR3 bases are TGTGCCATCAGTGAGGGAACAGGGCTCAGGGTGAATCAGCCCCAGCATTTT. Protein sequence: CAISEGTGLRVNQPQHF.